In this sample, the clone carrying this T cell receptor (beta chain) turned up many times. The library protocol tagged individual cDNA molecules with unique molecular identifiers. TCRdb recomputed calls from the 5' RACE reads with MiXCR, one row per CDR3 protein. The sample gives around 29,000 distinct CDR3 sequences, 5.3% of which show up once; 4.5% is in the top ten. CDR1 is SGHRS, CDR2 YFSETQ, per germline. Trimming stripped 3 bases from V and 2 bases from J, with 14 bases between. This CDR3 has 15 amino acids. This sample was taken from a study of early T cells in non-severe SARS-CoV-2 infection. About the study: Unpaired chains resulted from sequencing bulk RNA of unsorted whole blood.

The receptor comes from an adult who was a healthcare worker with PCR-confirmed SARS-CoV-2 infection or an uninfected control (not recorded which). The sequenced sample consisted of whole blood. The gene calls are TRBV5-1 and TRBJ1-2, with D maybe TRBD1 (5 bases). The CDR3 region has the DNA TGCGCCAGCAGCTCCTCAGGGACCGCCAACTATGGCTACACCTTC. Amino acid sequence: CASSSSGTANYGYTF.